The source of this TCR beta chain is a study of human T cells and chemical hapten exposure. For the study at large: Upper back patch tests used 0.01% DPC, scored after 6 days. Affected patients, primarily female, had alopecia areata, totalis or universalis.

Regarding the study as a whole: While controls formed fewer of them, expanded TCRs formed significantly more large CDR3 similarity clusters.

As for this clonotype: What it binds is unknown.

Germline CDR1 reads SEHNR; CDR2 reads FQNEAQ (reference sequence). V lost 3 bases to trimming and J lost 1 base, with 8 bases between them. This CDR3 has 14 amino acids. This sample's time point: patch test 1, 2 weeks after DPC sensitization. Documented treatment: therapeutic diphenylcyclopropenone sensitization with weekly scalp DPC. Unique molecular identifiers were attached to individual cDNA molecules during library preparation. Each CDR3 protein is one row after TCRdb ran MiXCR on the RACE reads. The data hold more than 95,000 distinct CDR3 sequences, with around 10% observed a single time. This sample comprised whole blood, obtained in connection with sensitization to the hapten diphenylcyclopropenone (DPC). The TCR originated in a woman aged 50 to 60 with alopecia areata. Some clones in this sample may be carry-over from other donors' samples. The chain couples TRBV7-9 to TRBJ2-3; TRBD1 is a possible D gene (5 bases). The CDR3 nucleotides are TGTGCCAGCAGCTTTGAAGGGGGCACAGATACGCAGTATTTT. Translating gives CASSFEGGTDTQYF.